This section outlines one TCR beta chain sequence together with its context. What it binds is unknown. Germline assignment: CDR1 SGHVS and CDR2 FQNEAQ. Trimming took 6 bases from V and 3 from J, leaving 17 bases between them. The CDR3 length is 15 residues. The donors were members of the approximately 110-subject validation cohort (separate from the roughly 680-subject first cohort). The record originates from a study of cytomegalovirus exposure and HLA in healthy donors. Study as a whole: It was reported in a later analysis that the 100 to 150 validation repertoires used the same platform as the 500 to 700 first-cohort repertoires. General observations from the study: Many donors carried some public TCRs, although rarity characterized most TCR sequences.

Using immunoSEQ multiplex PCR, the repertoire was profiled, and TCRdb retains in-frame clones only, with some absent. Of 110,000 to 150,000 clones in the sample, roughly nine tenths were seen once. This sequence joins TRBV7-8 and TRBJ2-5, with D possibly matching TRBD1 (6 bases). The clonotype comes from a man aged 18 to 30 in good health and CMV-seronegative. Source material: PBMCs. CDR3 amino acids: CASSSPGTKEETQYF. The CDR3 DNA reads TGTGCCAGCAGTTCCCCCGGGACAAAGGAAGAGACCCAGTACTTC.